Many counts were recorded for the clone carrying this T cell receptor (beta chain). The antigen remains unidentified. The sample comes from a study of CD8 T cells in ankylosing spondylitis. General study findings and limits: Among TCR beta sequences, a motif of several highly homologous variants appeared characteristic of ankylosing spondylitis blood. Disease-associated clones were reportedly significantly overrepresented in matched ankylosing spondylitis synovial fluid.

In TCRdb, the 5' RACE reads were re-called with MiXCR into one record per CDR3 protein. This sample has some 200,000 distinct CDR3 sequences; about 18% occur once, and the top ten carry 3.5% to 5%. Sequenced material: blood, either unsorted or a sorted T cell fraction (not recorded which). This receptor was identified in a male donor between 10 and 30 years old with ankylosing spondylitis or in good health (not recorded which).

Here the CDR3 DNA reads TGCAGTGCTATCTCTCCCGGGAGGGAAAACACCGGGGAGCTGTTTTTT. As protein: CSAISPGRENTGELFF. This chain uses TRBV20-1 with TRBJ2-2; 8 bases agree with TRBD2. After removal of 4 bases from V and 2 bases from J, the junction contained 9 bases not matched to a gene. CDR1 and CDR2 (germline): DFQATT, SNEGSKA (reference sequence). There are 16 residues in the CDR3.